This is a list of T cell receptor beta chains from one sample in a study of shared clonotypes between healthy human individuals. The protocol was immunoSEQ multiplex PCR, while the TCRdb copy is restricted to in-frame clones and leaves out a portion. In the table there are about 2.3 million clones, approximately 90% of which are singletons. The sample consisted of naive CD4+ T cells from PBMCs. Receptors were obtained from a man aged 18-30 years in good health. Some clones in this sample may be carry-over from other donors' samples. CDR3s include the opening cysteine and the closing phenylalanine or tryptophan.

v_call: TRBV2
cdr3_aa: CASIPSLRDTYEQYF

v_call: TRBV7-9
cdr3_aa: CASSTTQGSGYTF

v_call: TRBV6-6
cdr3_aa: CASKGQSGTDTQYF

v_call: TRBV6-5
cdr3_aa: CASRRTGTGYGYTF

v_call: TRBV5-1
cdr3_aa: CASSLRSVNYGYTF

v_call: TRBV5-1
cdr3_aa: CASSHGTSGAGEQFF

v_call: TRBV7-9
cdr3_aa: CASRMTENTGELFF

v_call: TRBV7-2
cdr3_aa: CASSPGTIRGEQYF

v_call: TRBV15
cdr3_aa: CATSRGASNQPQHF

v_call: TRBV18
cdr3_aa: CASSPGTEVNTEAFF

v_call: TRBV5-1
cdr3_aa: CASSITGTGDTQYF

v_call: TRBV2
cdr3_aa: CASSSEFMNTEAFF

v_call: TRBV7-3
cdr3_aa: CASSLNQNRQFF

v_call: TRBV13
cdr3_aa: CASSPRGQAFTGELFF

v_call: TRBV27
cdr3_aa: CASSLYGYSGYEQYF

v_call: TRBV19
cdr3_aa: CASRASGRVYTGELFF

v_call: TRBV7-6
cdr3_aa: CASSSGQGALNAQYF

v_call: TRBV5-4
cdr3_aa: CASSPGGAQNTEAFF